Presented here are 5 T cell receptor beta chains from one specimen sequenced in a study of T cell clonality in common variable immunodeficiency. Data came from immunoSEQ multiplex PCR; TCRdb stores just in-frame clones and leaves some out. The sample is made up of tens of thousands of clones, none counted only once. The sequenced material came from peripheral blood mononuclear cells. These receptors originate from a person aged 18 to 70 in good health.

This clone was found many times. The read terminates 3 residues before the CDR3 end, so the remaining end is supplied by the germline J gene. This sequence joins TRBV2 and TRBJ2-1; D might be TRBD2 (5 bases). The germline CDR1 and CDR2 sequences are SNHLY and FYNNEI. The CDR3 is 16 residues long. V was trimmed by 8 bases and J by 2 bases, leaving 19 bases between them. CDR3 residues: CASPGRAGRTYNEQFF. CDR3 DNA, as far as it was read: TGTGCCAGCCCTGGGCGGGCGGGCCGAACCTACAATGAG.

This clone was recorded at least ten times. The CDR3 extends 3 residues past the end of the read, so its final part is completed from the germline J gene. This rearrangement joins TRBV4-1 to TRBJ1-4; TRBD1 matches 10 bases. The CDR3 totals 15 residues. Germline CDR1 reads MGHRA; CDR2 reads YSYEKL. J lost 8 bases, V lost 3 bases, and 6 bases had no gene match. CDR3 bases read: TGCGCCAGCAGCCAGGATGGGACAGGGGACGAAAAA. This codes for CASSQDGTGDEK. The CDR3, in full, reads CASSQDGTGDEKLFF.

This clone has just a few counts. The CDR3 is cut off 3 residues early in the read; its end comes from the germline J gene. The chain joins TRBV5-1 to TRBJ2-7; TRBD1 might be the D (6 bases). The CDR3 length is 15 residues. Trimming left V 4 bases short and J 0 bases short, with 14 bases between. Germline lookup yields CDR1 SGHRS and CDR2 YFSETQ. CDR3: CASSIGQTSSYEQYF. The DNA read from the CDR3 is TGCGCCAGCAGCATAGGACAGACAAGCTCCTACGAG. Full variable domain (missing parts from reference TRBV5-1 and TRBJ2-7): KAGVTQTPRYLIKTRGQQVTLSCSPISGHRSVSWYQQTPGQGLQFLFEYFSETQRNKGNFPGRFSGRQFSNSRSEMNVSTLELGDSALYLCASSIGQTSSYEQYFGPGTRLTVT.

This clone has a count of ten or more. Read sequence stops 3 residues before the CDR3 end, and the germline J gene provides the missing end. The chain has TRBV19 and TRBJ1-5; 8 positions match TRBD1. This CDR3 spans 15 amino acids. Trimming cost V 1 base and J 7 bases; bases outside gene matches: 6. Germline V gene sequence: CDR1 LNHDA, CDR2 SQIVND (reference sequence). The CDR3 spells CASSIVPGGVQPQHF. The DNA read from the CDR3 is TGTGCCAGTAGTATAGTCCCAGGGGGCGTCCAGCCC.

In this sample, this clone turned up many times. Sequencing ends 3 residues short of the CDR3 end; the germline J gene provides the rest. The rearrangement uses TRBV29-1 and TRBJ1-2; 8 bases align to TRBD1. This CDR3 has 12 amino acids. Germline values: CDR1 SQVTM, CDR2 ANQGSEA. The covered CDR3 bases are TGCAGCGTGGGGGGACAGGAGGTAGGC. It codes for CSVGGQEVG. The complete CDR3 reads CSVGGQEVGYTF.